This TCR beta chain was found in a study of cytomegalovirus exposure and HLA in healthy donors. Broader study findings: A later analysis reportedly found fewer N-insertions in an Asian-associated ancestry cluster than the roughly 670-donor mean.

This PCR relied on a set of 60 Vbeta primers and 13 Jbeta primers. The protocol was immunoSEQ multiplex PCR, while the TCRdb copy is restricted to in-frame clones and leaves out a portion. Counted here are around 100,000 clones, 79% occurring once; the ten biggest clones make up approximately 3%. In its sample, this clone was seen a few times. Its target is unknown. Trimming stripped 3 bases from V and 6 bases from J, with 12 bases between. CDR1 and CDR2 (germline): SGDLS, YYNGEE. The CDR3 consists of 13 residues. The sample consisted of PBMCs. This sequence joins TRBV9 and TRBJ1-1; a weak D match, TRBD1 (6 bases). The sequence came from a woman aged 40 to 49 in good health and CMV-seronegative. The CDR3 reads CASSATGGSEAFF. The CDR3 bases are TGTGCCAGCAGCGCCACGGGGGGCTCTGAAGCTTTCTTT.